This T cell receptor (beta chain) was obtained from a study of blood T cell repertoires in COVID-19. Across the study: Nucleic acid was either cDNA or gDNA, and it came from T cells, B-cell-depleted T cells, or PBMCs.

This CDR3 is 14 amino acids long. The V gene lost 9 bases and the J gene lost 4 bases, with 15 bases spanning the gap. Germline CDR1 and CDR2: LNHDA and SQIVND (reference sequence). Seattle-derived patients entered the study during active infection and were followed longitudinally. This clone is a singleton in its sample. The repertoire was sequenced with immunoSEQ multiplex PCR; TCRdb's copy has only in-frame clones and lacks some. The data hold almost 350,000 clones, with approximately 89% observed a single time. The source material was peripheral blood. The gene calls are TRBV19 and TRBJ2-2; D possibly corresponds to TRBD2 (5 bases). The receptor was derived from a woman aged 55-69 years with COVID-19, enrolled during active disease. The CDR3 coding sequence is TGTGCCAGCGGCCCATGGGAGACCACCGGGGAGCTGTTTTTT. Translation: CASGPWETTGELFF.